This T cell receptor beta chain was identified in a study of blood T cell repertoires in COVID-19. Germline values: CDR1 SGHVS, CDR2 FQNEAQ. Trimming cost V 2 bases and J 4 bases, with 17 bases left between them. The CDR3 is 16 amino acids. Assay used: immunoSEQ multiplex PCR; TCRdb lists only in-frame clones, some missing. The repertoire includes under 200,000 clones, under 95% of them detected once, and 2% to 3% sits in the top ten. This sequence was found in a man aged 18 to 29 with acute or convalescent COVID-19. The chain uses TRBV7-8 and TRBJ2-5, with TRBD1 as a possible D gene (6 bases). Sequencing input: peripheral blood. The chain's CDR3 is CASSLSVRQGRETQYF. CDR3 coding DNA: TGTGCCAGCAGCTTATCTGTAAGGCAGGGGCGAGAGACCCAGTACTTC.